Listed here are 29 T cell receptor beta chains from one sample, sequenced in a study of OX40 agonist ivuxolimab in advanced cancers. This table comes from immunoSEQ multiplex PCR, and its TCRdb copy is limited to in-frame clones, with some not included. The data contain fewer than 90,000 clones, roughly nine tenths of them seen just once; the ten biggest clones take up roughly 0.2%. The source was CD4+ or CD8+ T cells sorted from blood, collected in a trial of the OX40 agonist ivuxolimab. These receptors came from an adult with an advanced solid tumor such as melanoma, head and neck, liver or kidney cancer.

This chain connects TRBV6-1 to TRBJ2-5; 8 nucleotides agree with TRBD2. Germline V CDR1 and CDR2: MNHNS, SASEGT. Trimming removed 4 bases from V and 5 bases from J; junction bases left unmatched: 9. The CDR3 consists of 15 residues. The CDR3 coding sequence is TGTGCCAGCAGTGTACCCGGGACTAGACGGGAGACCCAGTACTTC. The encoded protein is CASSVPGTRRETQYF.

The V gene is TRBV5-1, the J gene TRBJ2-7; D may be TRBD1 (6 bases). This CDR3 has 14 amino acids. From germline, CDR1 is SGHRS and CDR2 YFSETQ. V was shortened by 4 bases and J by 8 bases, with 19 bases between the two germline ends. Here the CDR3 reads CASSMGSGTIQQYF. Written as DNA, the CDR3 is TGCGCCAGCAGCATGGGGTCCGGGACAATCCAGCAGTACTTC.

The chain carries TRBV18 and TRBJ2-2; 7 nucleotides match TRBD2. Unmatched junction bases numbered 12, after V lost 3 bases and J lost 8 bases. This CDR3 has 16 residues. Germline values: CDR1 KGHSH, CDR2 LQKENI. For the CDR3, the DNA is TGTGCCAGCTCACCCGCTAGCGGAAACGAATGGGGGGAGCTGTTTTTT. Residues: CASSPASGNEWGELFF. Using reference TRBV18 and TRBJ2-2 for the parts outside the CDR3, the full variable domain is NAGVMQNPRHLVRRRGQEARLRCSPMKGHSHVYWYRQLPEEGLKFMVYLQKENIIDESGMPKERFSAEFPKEGPSILRIQQVVRGDSAAYFCASSPASGNEWGELFFGEGSRLTVL.

V usage is TRBV5-8 and J usage is TRBJ2-1; 10 nucleotides agree with TRBD2. The CDR3 is made up of 17 amino acids. Looked up from germline, CDR1 is SGHTS and CDR2 is YDEGEE. Unmatched junction bases numbered 5, after V lost 0 bases and J lost 2 bases. CDR3 in amino acids: CASSLGVLAGAYNEQFF. The CDR3 DNA follows: TGTGCCAGCAGCTTGGGAGTCCTAGCGGGAGCCTACAATGAGCAGTTCTTC. Full variable domain (remainder filled in from reference TRBV5-8 and TRBJ2-1): EAGVTQSPTHLIKTRGQQATLRCSPISGHTSVYWYQQALGLGLQFLLWYDEGEERNRGNFPPRFSGRQFPNYSSELNVNALELEDSALYLCASSLGVLAGAYNEQFFGPGTRLTVL.

The chain links TRBV19 to TRBJ1-6; TRBD1 might be the D (5 bases). Per the germline V gene, CDR1 is LNHDA and CDR2 is SQIVND (reference sequence). This CDR3 is 14 amino acids long. V was shortened by 3 bases and J by 11 bases, with 14 bases between the two germline ends. The CDR3 protein is CASSIPGGAAPLHF. The CDR3 DNA sequence: TGTGCCAGTAGTATCCCGGGCGGGGCCGCACCCCTCCACTTT.

The genes are TRBV7-6 and TRBJ1-2; 7 nucleotides agree with TRBD1. Looked up from germline, CDR1 is SGHVS and CDR2 is FNYEAQ. V dropped 1 base and J dropped 2; count of bases not matched to a gene: 13. This CDR3 spans 18 amino acids. The CDR3 DNA reads TGTGCCAGCAGCTTAGGTCATAGTCACGAGACAGGGAACTATGGCTACACCTTC. Its translation is CASSLGHSHETGNYGYTF.

The chain recombines TRBV15 with TRBJ2-7; D tentatively fits TRBD1 or TRBD2 (5 bases each). This CDR3 is built from 14 residues. V lost 4 bases and J 6 bases, leaving 16 bases between the germline ends. The germline CDR1 and CDR2 sequences are LNHNV and YYDKDF (reference sequence). The chain's CDR3 is CATSTRDLRGEQYV. The CDR3 DNA reads as TGTGCCACCAGCACCCGGGACCTCCGAGGCGAGCAGTACGTC.

This rearrangement joins TRBV5-1 to TRBJ2-1; 8 bases are shared with TRBD2. The J segment lost 6 bases and the V segment lost 4 bases, leaving 6 bases of the junction unmatched. The CDR3 contains 14 residues. Germline V gives CDR1 SGHRS, CDR2 YFSETQ. CDR3 sequence (DNA): TGCGCCAGCAGCCTCGGGGGGGCTGGCAATGAGCAGTTCTTC. This translates into CASSLGGAGNEQFF.

The chain employs TRBV9 and TRBJ1-4; D is possibly TRBD1 (5 bases). The CDR3 covers 14 residues. Germline V gene data show CDR1 as SGDLS and CDR2 as YYNGEE. The V gene lost 0 bases and the J gene lost 8 bases, with 11 bases spanning the gap. The DNA for the CDR3 is TGTGCCAGCAGCGTAGGGGGCATAGGCGAAAAACTGTTTTTT. Encoded protein: CASSVGGIGEKLFF.

This clone was seen only once. This chain links TRBV9 with TRBJ2-1, with 9 nucleotides matching TRBD2. The CDR3 contains 15 residues. V lost 4 bases and J lost 7; bases outside the gene matches: 9. In germline, CDR1 is SGDLS, CDR2 YYNGEE. The CDR3, as DNA: TGTGCCAGCAGCCCACATAGCGGGAGTGGTAATGAGCAGTTCTTC. Translated, it gives CASSPHSGSGNEQFF.

The V and J genes are TRBV27 and TRBJ1-2; TRBD1 matches 12 bases. The germline V gene has CDR1 MNHEY and CDR2 SMNVEV (reference sequence). The CDR3 has 15 residues. Trimming took 5 bases from V and 3 from J; bases not matched to a gene: 4. CDR3 sequence: CASSRDRGRDYGYTF. As DNA, the CDR3 is TGTGCCAGCAGTAGGGACAGGGGGCGCGACTATGGCTACACCTTC.

The chain uses TRBV25-1 and TRBJ2-3; D is ambiguous. Trimming took off 4 bases at V and 4 bases at J, with 24 bases between the two ends. Germline values: CDR1 MGHDK, CDR2 SYGVNS. The CDR3 has 18 residues. The chain's CDR3 is CASSGSEQRTRFADTQYF. CDR3 DNA: TGTGCCAGCAGTGGGTCGGAGCAGAGAACCCGTTTCGCAGATACGCAGTATTTT. Full variable domain (missing parts from reference TRBV25-1 and TRBJ2-3): EADIYQTPRYLVIGTGKKITLECSQTMGHDKMYWYQQDPGMELHLIHYSYGVNSTEKGDLSSESTVSRIRTEHFPLTLESARPSHTSQYLCASSGSEQRTRFADTQYFGPGTRLTVL.

As to this clone: Different DNA sequences within this sample yield the same CDR3. This chain uses TRBV7-2 with TRBJ2-7; 12 nucleotides match TRBD2. This CDR3 contains 15 residues. Germline-derived CDR1 and CDR2 are SGHTA and FQGNSA. J lost 4 bases, V lost 2 bases, and 3 bases had no gene match. The CDR3 protein is CASSLSLAGGYEQYF. CDR3 nucleotide sequence: TGTGCCAGCAGCTTAAGCCTAGCGGGAGGGTACGAGCAGTACTTC.

The chain couples TRBV29-1 to TRBJ2-7; D might be TRBD1 (5 bases). V was shortened by 0 bases and J by 0 bases, with 9 bases between the two germline ends. Per germline, CDR1 SQVTM and CDR2 ANQGSEA. The CDR3 covers 14 residues. CDR3 DNA sequence: TGCAGCGTTGAAGATGCGGACAACTCCTACGAGCAGTACTTC. This encodes CSVEDADNSYEQYF.

The V gene is TRBV7-8, the J gene TRBJ2-7; D unclear. Germline lookup yields CDR1 SGHVS and CDR2 FQNEAQ. This CDR3 has 15 amino acids. V lost 1 base to trimming and J lost 5 bases, with 15 bases between them. CDR3 bases: TGTGCCAGCAGCTTAGGGCCGGGTCTCCACCACGAGCAGTACTTC. This gives the protein CASSLGPGLHHEQYF.

The chain links TRBV28 to TRBJ2-4; a possible D gene is TRBD2 (6 bases). CDR1 MDHEN and CDR2 SYDVKM come from the germline V gene. Trimming took 6 bases from V and 11 from J, leaving 14 bases between them. The CDR3 runs to 12 residues. The chain's CDR3 is CASSGLNNVQYF. CDR3 in DNA: TGTGCCAGCAGCGGACTAAATAACGTTCAGTACTTC.

This chain's CDR3 is CASSQEDRVAGYTF. CDR3 coding DNA: TGCGCCAGCAGCCAGGAGGACAGGGTCGCAGGCTACACCTTC. The chain carries TRBV4-3 and TRBJ1-2; 8 bases agree with TRBD1. CDR1 LGHNA and CDR2 YSLEER come from the germline V gene. The length of the CDR3 is 14 residues. After removal of 3 bases from V and 8 bases from J, the junction contained 8 bases not matched to a gene.

The V call is TRBV18, the J call TRBJ2-3; D is unclear. The CDR3 is made up of 13 amino acids. V was cut by 3 bases and J by 2 bases, with 6 bases left in between. Germline V gene data show CDR1 as KGHSH and CDR2 as LQKENI. Here the CDR3 reads CASSPLLTDTQYF. CDR3 nucleotide sequence: TGTGCCAGCTCACCCCTTCTCACAGATACGCAGTATTTT.

The chain employs TRBV5-4 and TRBJ2-5; 14 bases map to TRBD2. CDR3 length: 16 residues. In germline, CDR1 is SGHNT, CDR2 YYREEE (reference sequence). V was pared by 4 bases and J by 3 bases, with 5 bases of the junction left unmatched. Here the CDR3 reads CASSPTGLAGEETQYF. The CDR3 nucleotides read TGTGCCAGCAGCCCTACGGGACTAGCGGGAGAAGAGACCCAGTACTTC.

The J gene is TRBJ2-3, the V gene TRBV11-2, with TRBD2 identical over 8 bases. The CDR3 runs to 17 residues. V trimming: 4 bases; J trimming: 0 bases; junction bases outside the gene matches: 9. The germline V gene has CDR1 SGHAT and CDR2 FQNNGV. The CDR3: CASSSAGAGASTDTQYF. The CDR3 DNA is TGTGCCAGCAGCTCTGCGGGAGCGGGAGCCAGCACAGATACGCAGTATTTT.

The chain couples TRBV6-5 to TRBJ2-2; TRBD2 aligns across 7 bases. V shed 4 bases and J 3 bases; nucleotides not matched to a gene: 5. CDR1 and CDR2 from the germline V gene are MNHEY and SVGAGI. The CDR3 totals 15 residues. CDR3 sequence: CASSLAGVDTGELFF. The CDR3, as DNA: TGTGCCAGCAGTTTGGCGGGGGTCGACACCGGGGAGCTGTTTTTT.

DNA of the CDR3: TGTGCCAGCACTATCCCTCGGGCGAACACCGGGGAGCTGTTTTTT. Encoded protein: CASTIPRANTGELFF. This chain uses TRBV28 with TRBJ2-2; D ambiguous. Trimming stripped 7 bases from V and 0 bases from J, with 12 bases between. The CDR3 loop spans 15 amino acids. CDR1 MDHEN and CDR2 SYDVKM come from the germline V gene.

This clone was observed a few times. The chain carries TRBV7-8 and TRBJ2-7; no clear D. The germline CDR1 and CDR2 sequences are SGHVS and FQNEAQ. The CDR3 has 15 residues. V lost 4 bases to trimming and J lost 0 bases, with 13 bases between them. CDR3 sequence: CASSSRRAASYEQYV. The CDR3 coding sequence is TGTGCCAGCAGCTCCCGCCGGGCCGCCTCCTACGAGCAGTACGTC.

The gene calls are TRBV30 and TRBJ1-2, with 7 bases fitting TRBD1. This CDR3 has 13 amino acids. The V and J ends lost 3 bases and 2 bases, in that order; junction bases with no gene match: 3. Germline lookup yields CDR1 GTSNPN and CDR2 SVGIG (reference sequence). DNA of the CDR3: TGTGCCTGGAGCGGACAGGAAAACTATGGCTACACCTTC. Encoded protein: CAWSGQENYGYTF.

This clone was observed a few times. The chain is built from TRBV7-2 and TRBJ2-2, with no clear D. This CDR3 region has 14 residues. Germline V gene sequence: CDR1 SGHTA, CDR2 FQGNSA. Trimming shortened V by 3 bases and J by 4 bases, and 9 bases separated the two germline ends. In DNA form, the CDR3 reads TGTGCCAGCAGCTTTGGAGCGACCACCGGGGAGCTGTTTTTT. It is translated as CASSFGATTGELFF.

The chain has TRBV7-2 and TRBJ1-5; TRBD1 agrees at 8 bases. Trimming removed 3 bases from V and 6 bases from J; junction bases left unmatched: 4. The CDR3 spans 14 residues. Per the germline V gene, CDR1 is SGHTA and CDR2 is FQGNSA. CDR3 nucleotide sequence: TGTGCCAGCAGCTTGGGACAGGTTTTTCAGCCCCAGCATTTT. This encodes CASSLGQVFQPQHF.

The sample holds one count of this clone. The rearrangement joins TRBV5-6 to TRBJ2-7; 7 bases line up with TRBD1. Germline CDR1 SGHDT, CDR2 YYEEEE. The CDR3 runs to 14 residues. J was trimmed by 0 bases and V by 4 bases; bases with no gene match: 4. The CDR3 nucleotides read TGTGCCAGCAGCCGACAGGGTAGCTCCTACGAGCAGTACGTC. Protein: CASSRQGSSYEQYV.

This rearrangement joins TRBV18 to TRBJ2-5, with D maybe TRBD2 (5 bases). Trimming left V 3 bases short and J 1 base short, with 6 bases between. The CDR3 runs 13 residues. Germline V lookup: CDR1 KGHSH, CDR2 LQKENI. CDR3 in amino acids: CASSPGAQETQYF. DNA of the CDR3: TGTGCCAGCTCACCGGGAGCCCAAGAGACCCAGTACTTC.

The J gene is TRBJ2-4, the V gene TRBV18, with a tentative D call TRBD2 (6 bases). This CDR3 comprises 18 residues. CDR1 and CDR2 from the germline V gene are KGHSH and LQKENI. Trimming removed 3 bases from V and 0 bases from J, with 18 bases in between. The CDR3 DNA reads as TGTGCCAGCTCACCGATAGCGGTAGCCGCTATAGCCAAAAACATTCAGTACTTC. It yields the protein CASSPIAVAAIAKNIQYF. The variable domain in full, with the rest retrieved from reference TRBV18 and TRBJ2-4, is NAGVMQNPRHLVRRRGQEARLRCSPMKGHSHVYWYRQLPEEGLKFMVYLQKENIIDESGMPKERFSAEFPKEGPSILRIQQVVRGDSAAYFCASSPIAVAAIAKNIQYFGAGTRLSVL.